This T cell receptor (beta chain) was profiled in a study of long-term antiretroviral therapy in people with HIV. Findings and caveats of the study: Among HIV repertoires, CDR3 length ranges were narrower than those of controls.

About this clone itself: The antigen remains undetermined.

Sampling of each donor yielded at least one pre-ART PBMC sample and at least two post-ART PBMC samples. The assay used was immunoSEQ (version v3.0), run at survey level. Assay used: immunoSEQ multiplex PCR; TCRdb lists only in-frame clones, some missing. The profile covers some 22,000 clones, with around four fifths appearing a single time and around 20% taken by the ten largest. The sample here was unsorted PBMCs, taken 0.4 years after starting antiretroviral therapy. The clonotype comes from a man between 45 and 60 years old with HIV.

In nucleotides, the CDR3 is TGTGCCAGCAGTACACGCGGGGGGCAGACAGATACGCAGTATTTT. The encoded protein is CASSTRGGQTDTQYF. The chain has TRBV28 and TRBJ2-3; 8 positions agree with TRBD2. The CDR3 is 15 amino acids. The V gene end was trimmed by 5 bases and the J gene end by 3 bases; junction bases not matched to a gene: 7. In germline, CDR1 is MDHEN, CDR2 SYDVKM.